This T cell receptor beta chain was recorded in a study of post-analysis software for immune sequencing data. Whole-study context: Some patients lacked subtype; others had relapsing-remitting, secondary progressive or progressive-relapsing disease.

Sequencing libraries made from TCR beta cDNA carried unique molecular identifiers. T cells numbering roughly 1 to 10 million yielded 450,000 to 500,000 cDNA molecules. TCRdb re-analysed the PCR reads in MiXCR, keeping a single row per CDR3 protein. The table shows fewer than 850,000 distinct CDR3 sequences, with roughly 46% occurring only once. As for this clonotype: Its antigen is undetermined.

Study-level results: Controls had significantly higher normalized Chao1 diversity than multiple sclerosis patients. Strong same-batch co-clustering of samples appeared with F measure clustering.

The specimen sequenced was blood. This clonotype originated in a girl between 10 and 17 years old with multiple sclerosis.

CDR3 sequence reads: CASSPYRDLGSYEQYF. DNA for the CDR3: TGTGCCAGCAGCCCGTACCGGGACCTCGGATCCTACGAGCAGTACTTC. The chain uses TRBV4-2 and TRBJ2-7, with D perhaps TRBD1 or TRBD2 (5 bases each). In germline, CDR1 is LGHNA, CDR2 YNFKEQ. With 4 bases removed from V and 1 base from J, the gap between germline ends came to 17 bases. The CDR3 sequence is 16 residues long.